The count of the clone carrying this T cell receptor beta chain is one. Antigen unknown. cDNA came from roughly 0.47 to 1 ug RNA primed by random hexamers. TCRdb processed the immunoSEQ multiplex PCR reads anew with MiXCR; each CDR3 protein has one entry. Here the sample spans approximately 190,000 distinct CDR3 sequences, under 95% being singletons. Bulk CD8+ and CD4+ cells came from magnetic negative isolation; CD8+ TEMRA by FACS. CDR1 is KGHSH, CDR2 LQKENI, per germline. CDR3 length equals 13 residues. V gave up 0 bases and J gave up 5 bases, with 5 bases separating them. This record comes from a study of CD8 T cells in Susac syndrome. The study, taken as a whole, reports: An acknowledgment was made by the study that its TCR sequencing and HLA analysis involved relatively few individuals.

The source of this sequence is a human donor in good health. The chain uses TRBV18 and TRBJ2-1; no firm D call. Material: CD4+ T cells from PBMCs. The CDR3 protein is CASSPPGDNEQFF. The CDR3 bases are TGTGCCAGCTCACCACCGGGTGACAATGAGCAGTTCTTC. Full variable domain (remainder filled in from reference TRBV18 and TRBJ2-1): NAGVMQNPRHLVRRRGQEARLRCSPMKGHSHVYWYRQLPEEGLKFMVYLQKENIIDESGMPKERFSAEFPKEGPSILRIQQVVRGDSAAYFCASSPPGDNEQFFGPGTRLTVL.